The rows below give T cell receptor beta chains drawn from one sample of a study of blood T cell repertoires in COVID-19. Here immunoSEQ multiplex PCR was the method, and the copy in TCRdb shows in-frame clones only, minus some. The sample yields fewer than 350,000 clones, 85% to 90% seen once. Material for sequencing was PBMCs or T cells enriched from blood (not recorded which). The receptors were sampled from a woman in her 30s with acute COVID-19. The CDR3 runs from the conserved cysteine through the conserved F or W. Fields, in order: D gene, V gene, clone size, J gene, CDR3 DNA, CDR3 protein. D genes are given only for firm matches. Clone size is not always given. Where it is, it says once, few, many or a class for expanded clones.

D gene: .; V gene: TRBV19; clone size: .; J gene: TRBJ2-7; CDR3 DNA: TGTGCCAGTAGTATTAGGGGTCAGCTCTACGAGCAGTACTTC; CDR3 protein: CASSIRGQLYEQYF
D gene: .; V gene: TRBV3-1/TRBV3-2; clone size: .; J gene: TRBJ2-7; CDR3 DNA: TGTGCCAGCAGCCGAGGTGTCCCCTACGAGCAGTACTTC; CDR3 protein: CASSRGVPYEQYF
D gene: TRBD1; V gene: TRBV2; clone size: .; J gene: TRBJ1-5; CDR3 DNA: TGTGCCAGCAGTGATCAGGGGGCAGGTTCAAAGCCCCAGCATTTT; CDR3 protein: CASSDQGAGSKPQHF
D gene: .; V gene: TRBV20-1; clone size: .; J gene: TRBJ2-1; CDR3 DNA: TGCAGTGCTAGTTCTCCTTGGTCCAACCCGGGTAGTCGACCGCACCATGAGCAGTTCTTC; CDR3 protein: CSASSPWSNPGSRPHHEQFF
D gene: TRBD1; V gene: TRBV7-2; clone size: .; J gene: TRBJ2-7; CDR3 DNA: TGTGCCAGCAGCCCACAGGACAGGGGTTACGAGCAGTACTTC; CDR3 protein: CASSPQDRGYEQYF
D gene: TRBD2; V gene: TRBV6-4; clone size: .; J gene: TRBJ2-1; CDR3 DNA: TGTGCCAGCAGTGAATCCCCGGGACTAGCCTCCTACAATGAGCAGTTCTTC; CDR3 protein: CASSESPGLASYNEQFF
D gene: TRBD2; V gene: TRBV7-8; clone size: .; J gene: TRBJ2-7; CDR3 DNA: TGTGCCAGCAGCCCACAACCGGGGACTAGCGGGGGGGGCTACGAGCAGTACTTC; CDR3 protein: CASSPQPGTSGGGYEQYF
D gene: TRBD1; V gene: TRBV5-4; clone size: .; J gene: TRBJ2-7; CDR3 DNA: TGTGCCACTCACCGGGACAGGGACTACGAGCAGTACTTC; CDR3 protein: CATHRDRDYEQYF
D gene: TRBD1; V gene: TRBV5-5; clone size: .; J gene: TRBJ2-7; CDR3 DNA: TGTGCCAGCAGCTGGGGGACAGGGGGCTCCTACGAGCAGTACTTC; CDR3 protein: CASSWGTGGSYEQYF
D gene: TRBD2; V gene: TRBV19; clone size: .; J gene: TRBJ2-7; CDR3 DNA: TGTGCCAGTAGTCCCCAGCGGGAGTCCTACGAGCAGTACTTC; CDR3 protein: CASSPQRESYEQYF
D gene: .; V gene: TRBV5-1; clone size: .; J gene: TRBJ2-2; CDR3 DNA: TGCGCCAGCCGACTGGCCGGGATACCTAGCGCCGGGGAGCTGTTTTTT; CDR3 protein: CASRLAGIPSAGELFF
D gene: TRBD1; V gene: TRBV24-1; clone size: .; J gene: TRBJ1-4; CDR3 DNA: TGTGCCACCAGTGATTTCGAAGGGGGCGGCGGTGAAAAACTGTTTTTT; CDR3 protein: CATSDFEGGGGEKLFF
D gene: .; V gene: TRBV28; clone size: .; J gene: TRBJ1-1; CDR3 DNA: TGTGCCAGCAGTTTATGGGGAGAGAACACTGAAGCTTTCTTT; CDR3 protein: CASSLWGENTEAFF
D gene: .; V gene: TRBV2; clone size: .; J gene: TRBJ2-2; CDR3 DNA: TGTGCCAGCGCCACGAGGGACACCGGGGAGCTGTTTTTT; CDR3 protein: CASATRDTGELFF
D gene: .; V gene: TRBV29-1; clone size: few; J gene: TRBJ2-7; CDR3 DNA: TGCAGCGTCGGGACACCCGGACGTTACGAGCAGTACTTC; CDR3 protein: CSVGTPGRYEQYF
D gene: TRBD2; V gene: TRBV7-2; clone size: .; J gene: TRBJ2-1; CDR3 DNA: TGTGCCAGCAAACTCGGCGGGAGGGCCTACCGCAATGAGCAGTTCTTC; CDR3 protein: CASKLGGRAYRNEQFF
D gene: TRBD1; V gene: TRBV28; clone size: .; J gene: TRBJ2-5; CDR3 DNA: TGTGCCAGCAACCCTCCGCCCTGGGACAGGGGCAAAGAGACCCAGTACTTC; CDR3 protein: CASNPPPWDRGKETQYF